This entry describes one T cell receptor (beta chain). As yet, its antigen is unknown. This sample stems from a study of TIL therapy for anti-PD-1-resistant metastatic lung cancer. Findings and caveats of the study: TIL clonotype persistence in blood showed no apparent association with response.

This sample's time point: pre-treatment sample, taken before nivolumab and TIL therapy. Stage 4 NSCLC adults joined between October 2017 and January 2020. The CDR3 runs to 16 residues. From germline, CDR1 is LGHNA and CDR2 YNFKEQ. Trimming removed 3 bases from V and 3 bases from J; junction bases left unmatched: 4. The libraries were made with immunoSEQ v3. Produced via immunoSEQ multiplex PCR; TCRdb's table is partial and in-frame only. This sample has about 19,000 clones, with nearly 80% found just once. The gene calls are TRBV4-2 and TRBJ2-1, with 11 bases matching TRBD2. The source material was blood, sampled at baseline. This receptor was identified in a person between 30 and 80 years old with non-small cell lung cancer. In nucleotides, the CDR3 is TGTGCCAGCAGCCACCCCGGGACTAGCGGCTACAATGAGCAGTTCTTC. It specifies CASSHPGTSGYNEQFF.